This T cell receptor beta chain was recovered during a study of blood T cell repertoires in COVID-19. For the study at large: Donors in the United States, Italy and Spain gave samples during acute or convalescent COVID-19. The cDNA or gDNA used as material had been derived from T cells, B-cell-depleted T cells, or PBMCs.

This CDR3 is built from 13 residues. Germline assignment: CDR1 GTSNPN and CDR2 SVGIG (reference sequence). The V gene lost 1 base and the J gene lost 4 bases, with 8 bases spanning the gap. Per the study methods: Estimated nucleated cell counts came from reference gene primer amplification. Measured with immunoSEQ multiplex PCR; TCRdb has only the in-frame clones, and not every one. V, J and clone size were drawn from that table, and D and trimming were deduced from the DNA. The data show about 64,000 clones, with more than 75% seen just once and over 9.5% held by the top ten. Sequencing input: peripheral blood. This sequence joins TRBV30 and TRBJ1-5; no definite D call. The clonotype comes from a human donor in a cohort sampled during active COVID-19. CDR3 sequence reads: CAWSARRNQPQHF. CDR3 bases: TGTGCCTGGAGTGCGCGGCGTAATCAGCCCCAGCATTTT.